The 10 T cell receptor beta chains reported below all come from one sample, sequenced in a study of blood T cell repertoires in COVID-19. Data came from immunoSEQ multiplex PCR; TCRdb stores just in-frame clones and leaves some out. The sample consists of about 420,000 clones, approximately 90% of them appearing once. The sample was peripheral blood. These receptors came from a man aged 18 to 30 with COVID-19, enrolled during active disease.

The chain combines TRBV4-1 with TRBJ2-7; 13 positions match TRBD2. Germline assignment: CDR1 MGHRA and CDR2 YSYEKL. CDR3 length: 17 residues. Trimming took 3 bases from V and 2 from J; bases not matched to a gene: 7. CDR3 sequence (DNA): TGCGCCAGCAGCCAGAGGACTAGCGGGAGTGGGGCCTACGAGCAGTACTTC. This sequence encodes CASSQRTSGSGAYEQYF.

The CDR3 bases are TGTGCCAGCAGATTCCTTGGGACTAGCGGCTCCTACGAGCAGTACTTC. Protein: CASRFLGTSGSYEQYF. The chain combines TRBV6-6 with TRBJ2-7, with 11 positions matching TRBD2. The CDR3 is made up of 16 amino acids. Germline CDR1 and CDR2: MNHNY and SVGAGI (reference sequence). The V segment lost 6 bases and the J segment 0 bases; nucleotides outside the gene matches: 7.

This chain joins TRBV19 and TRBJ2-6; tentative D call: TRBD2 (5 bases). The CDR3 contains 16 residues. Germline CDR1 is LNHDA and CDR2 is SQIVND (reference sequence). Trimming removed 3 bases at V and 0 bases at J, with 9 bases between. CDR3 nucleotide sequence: TGTGCCAGTAGTATCGCTAGCCTCTCTGGGGCCAACGTCCTGACTTTC. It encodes CASSIASLSGANVLTF.

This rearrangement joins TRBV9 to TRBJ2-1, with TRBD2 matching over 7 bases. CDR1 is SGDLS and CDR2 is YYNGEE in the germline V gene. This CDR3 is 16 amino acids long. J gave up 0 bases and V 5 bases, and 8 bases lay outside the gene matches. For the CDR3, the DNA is TGTGCCAGCAGTGTCTCACTAGCGACCTCCTACAATGAGCAGTTCTTC. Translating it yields CASSVSLATSYNEQFF.

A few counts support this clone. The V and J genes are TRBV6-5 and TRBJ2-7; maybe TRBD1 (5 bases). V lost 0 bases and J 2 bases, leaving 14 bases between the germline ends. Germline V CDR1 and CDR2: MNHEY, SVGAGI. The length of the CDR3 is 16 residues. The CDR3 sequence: CASSYSWGGTPYEQYF. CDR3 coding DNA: TGTGCCAGCAGTTACTCCTGGGGCGGAACCCCCTACGAGCAGTACTTC.

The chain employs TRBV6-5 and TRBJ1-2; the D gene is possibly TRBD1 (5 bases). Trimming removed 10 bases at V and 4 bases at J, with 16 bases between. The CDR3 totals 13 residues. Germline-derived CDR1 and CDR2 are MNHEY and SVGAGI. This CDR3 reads CATMGGTGYGYTF. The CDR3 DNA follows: TGTGCCACAATGGGCGGGACGGGCTATGGCTACACCTTC.

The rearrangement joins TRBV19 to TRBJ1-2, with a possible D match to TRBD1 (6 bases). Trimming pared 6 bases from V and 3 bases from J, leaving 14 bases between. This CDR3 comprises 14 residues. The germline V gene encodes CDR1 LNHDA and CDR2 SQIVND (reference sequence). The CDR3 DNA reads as TGTGCCAGTAGAATCCCAGGGGACCACTATGGCTACACCTTC. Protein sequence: CASRIPGDHYGYTF. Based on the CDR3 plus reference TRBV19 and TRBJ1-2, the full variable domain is DGGITQSPKYLFRKEGQNVTLSCEQNLNHDAMYWYRQDPGQGLRLIYYSQIVNDFQKGDIAEGYSVSREKKESFPLTVTSAQKNPTAFYLCASRIPGDHYGYTFGSGTRLTVV.

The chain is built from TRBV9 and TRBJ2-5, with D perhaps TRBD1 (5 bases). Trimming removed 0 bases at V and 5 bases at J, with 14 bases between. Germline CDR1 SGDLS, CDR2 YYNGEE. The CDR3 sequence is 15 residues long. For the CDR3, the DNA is TGTGCCAGCAGCGTAGGCCCAGGGTTAGTGGAGACCCAGTACTTC. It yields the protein CASSVGPGLVETQYF.

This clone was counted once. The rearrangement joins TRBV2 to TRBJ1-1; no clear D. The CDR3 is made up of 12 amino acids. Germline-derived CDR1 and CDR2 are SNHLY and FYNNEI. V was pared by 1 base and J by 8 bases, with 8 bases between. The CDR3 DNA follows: TGTGCCAGCAGTGAAGGGTTGCGGGAAGCTTTCTTT. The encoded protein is CASSEGLREAFF.

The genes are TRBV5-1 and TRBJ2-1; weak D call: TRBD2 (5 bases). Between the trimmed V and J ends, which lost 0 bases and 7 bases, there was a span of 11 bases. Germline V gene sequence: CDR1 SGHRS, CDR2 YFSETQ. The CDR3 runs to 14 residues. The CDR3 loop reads CASSLGIEGNEQFF. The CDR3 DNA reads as TGCGCCAGCAGCTTGGGGATCGAGGGTAATGAGCAGTTCTTC. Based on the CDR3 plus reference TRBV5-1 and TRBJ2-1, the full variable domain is KAGVTQTPRYLIKTRGQQVTLSCSPISGHRSVSWYQQTPGQGLQFLFEYFSETQRNKGNFPGRFSGRQFSNSRSEMNVSTLELGDSALYLCASSLGIEGNEQFFGPGTRLTVL.